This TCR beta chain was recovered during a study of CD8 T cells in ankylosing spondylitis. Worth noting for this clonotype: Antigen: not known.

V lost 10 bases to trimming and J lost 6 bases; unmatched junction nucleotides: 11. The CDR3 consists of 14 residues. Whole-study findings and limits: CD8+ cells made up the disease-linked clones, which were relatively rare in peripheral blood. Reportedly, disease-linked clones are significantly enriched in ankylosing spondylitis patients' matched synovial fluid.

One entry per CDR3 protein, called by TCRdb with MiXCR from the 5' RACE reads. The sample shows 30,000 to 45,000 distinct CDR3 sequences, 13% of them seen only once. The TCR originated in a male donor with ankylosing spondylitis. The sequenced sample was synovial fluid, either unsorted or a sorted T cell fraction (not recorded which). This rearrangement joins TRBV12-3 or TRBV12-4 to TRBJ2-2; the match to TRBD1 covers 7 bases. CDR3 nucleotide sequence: TGTGCCATCGTACGACAGGGTCGGGCCGGGGAGCTGTTTTTT. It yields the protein CAIVRQGRAGELFF.